Given below is one TCR beta chain in context. The antigen is not known. Researchers ran the PCR with 60 Vbeta and 13 Jbeta primers. The data were produced by immunoSEQ multiplex PCR, yet TCRdb's version contains in-frame clones alone and is incomplete. The repertoire consists of 72,000 or so clones, with roughly 66% occurring once and the leading ten covering approximately 3%. Germline assignment: CDR1 ENHRY and CDR2 SYGVKD. The CDR3 has 15 amino acids. This specimen comes from a study of cytomegalovirus exposure and HLA in healthy donors. Study observations and caveats: The study designated 150 or so TCR beta chains cytomegalovirus-associated.

The sample taken for sequencing was PBMCs. This chain connects TRBV10-3 to TRBJ2-5; 10 bases are shared with TRBD2. The J call is doubtful: the DNA matches TRBJ2-7 better. This clonotype was sampled from a woman aged 45 to 65 in good health and CMV-seronegative. CDR3 protein: CAIRGVFLAGAEQYF. The CDR3 DNA sequence: TGTGCCATTAGGGGGGTGTTCCTAGCGGGAGCCGAGCAGTACTTC.